This T cell receptor beta chain is drawn from a study of blood T cell repertoires in COVID-19 (dated by TCRdb to about 2020). Regarding the study in general: The collaborator samples originated in the United States, Italy and Spain and spanned the acute and convalescent phases of COVID-19. Where available, HLA class I and class II types were obtained from metadata supplied by the sample provider rather than from assay-based typing. A freely available public database, intended as a resource for researchers studying the immune response to SARS-CoV-2, is where the repertoires were released. Subjects who had been exposed to COVID-19, were actively infected with it, or had recovered from it provided the deeply sampled blood TCRbeta repertoires that made up the dataset. The prospective study material was composed of cDNA or gDNA derived from T cells, B-cell-depleted T cells, or PBMCs. Samples came from the ongoing ImmuneRACE study (first 160 participants) plus 1,254 subjects from 6 global collaborators. A de-identified subject ID, COVID-19 status, age in years and sex were almost always included in the sample metadata.

The germline V gene (reference sequence) gives CDR1 as GTSNPN and CDR2 as SVGIG. The germline V and J ends show losses of 0 bases and 6 bases respectively, and no gene match explains 5 bases of the junction. Including the terminal cysteine and phenylalanine, the CDR3 comprises 15 residues. Of the read, only the CDR3 DNA is kept; its 45 bases are in frame from base 1. Beyond this particular receptor, the publication reports: The quantity of clinical and demographic metadata differed by source and by participant and was supplied without curation.

About this clone: Its binding antigen is unknown. No qualities accompany the bases; no much larger clone lies one base away.

The collaborating institutions used their own protocols to collect whole blood in K2EDTA tubes. Collaborator samples were shipped for TCRbeta analysis as frozen whole blood, isolated PBMCs, or DNA extracted from either sample type. TCRbeta CDR3 regions were amplified from genomic DNA by means of the immunoSEQ Assay, a bias-controlled multiplex PCR. As for how the authors treated the data: Within the assay, amplification of reference gene primers was used to estimate how many nucleated cells each sample contained. Sequence reads were collapsed and filtered to measure the absolute abundance of every unique TCRbeta CDR3 rearrangement. For each sample, productive Simpson clonality was calculated by taking the square root of Simpson's diversity index across productive rearrangements. Here the immuneACCESS table is served through TCRdb, limited to in-frame sequences with V and J called. Missing clones are a known gap in these copies; in checked studies unresolved V genes cover under half, and the rest lacks a known reason. The V and J calls and clone size were taken over from that table, and D and trimming were inferred from the DNA. The sample table lists a few hundred thousand clones, approximately 91% of them with a count of one. 2% to 2.5% of the sample lies in the top ten.

Sequenced: peripheral blood. The sequence came from a middle-aged man with acute or convalescent COVID-19. This sequence uses TRBV30 and TRBJ2-3; 11 bases in the middle match TRBD2. The CDR3 is CAWSVISGGGDTQYF. The sequence in DNA is TGTGCCTGGAGTGTTATTAGCGGGGGGGGTGATACGCAGTATTTT. Reference TRBV30 and TRBJ2-3 genes cover what lies past the CDR3, so the full variable domain is SQTIHQWPATLVQPVGSPLSLECTVEGTSNPNLYWYRQAAGRGLQLLFYSVGIGQISSEVPQNLSASRPQDRQFILSSKKLLLSDSGFYLCAWSVISGGGDTQYFGPGTRLTVL.